Included here is one T cell receptor (beta chain) sequence, with context. Germline V lookup: CDR1 SGHDT, CDR2 YYEEEE. Deletions cut 4 bases from V and 5 bases from J, with 12 bases between. The CDR3 sequence is 13 residues long. Measured with immunoSEQ multiplex PCR; TCRdb has only the in-frame clones, and not every one. The table lists 25,000 to 35,000 clones, roughly 90% of them singletons, with under 0.75% in the top ten. The sample is drawn from a study of T cell changes during pregnancy in multiple sclerosis. The sample was CD4+ T cells from peripheral blood mononuclear cells, taken in the third trimester of pregnancy. The chain combines TRBV5-6 with TRBJ1-2; tentatively, D is TRBD1 (5 bases). The TCR was taken from a female donor in good health, enrolled as a control in a pregnancy study. The CDR3 here is CASSPTDDYGYTF. DNA for the CDR3: TGTGCCAGCAGCCCGACAGATGATTATGGCTACACCTTC.